This entry lists 7 T cell receptor beta chains sequenced from one sample in a study of shared clonotypes between healthy human individuals. Data came from immunoSEQ multiplex PCR; TCRdb stores just in-frame clones and leaves some out. The sample yields approximately 710,000 clones, about 90% seen once. The sequenced sample was memory CD8+ T cells from PBMCs. Subset of the sample: CD45RO+ cells pooled with CCR7-negative TemRA cells. The receptors derive from a young man in good health. Some clones in this sample may be carry-over from other donors' samples.

The gene calls are TRBV7-8 and TRBJ1-1; TRBD1 matches at 7 bases. CDR3 length: 12 residues. Germline CDR1 is SGHVS and CDR2 is FQNEAQ. V was clipped by 4 bases and J by 9 bases; unmatched bases: 5. CDR3 nucleotide sequence: TGTGCCAGCAGCTCCCGGGACAGCAAAGCTTTCTTT. It codes for CASSSRDSKAFF.

The chain combines TRBV7-3 with TRBJ1-2; TRBD1 might be the D (5 bases). V was clipped by 5 bases and J by 6 bases, with 13 bases between them. The CDR3 has 13 amino acids. Looked up from germline, CDR1 is SGHTA and CDR2 is FQGTGA. The CDR3 region is CASSAGPGHGYTF. DNA of the CDR3: TGTGCCAGCAGCGCAGGGCCCGGGCATGGCTACACCTTC.

The rearrangement links TRBV7-9 to TRBJ2-7; TRBD2 matches 11 bases. The CDR3 runs to 13 residues. The V segment lost 8 bases and the J segment 3 bases; nucleotides outside the gene matches: 3. Germline CDR1 SEHNR, CDR2 FQNEAQ (reference sequence). CDR3 bases: TGTGCCAGCGGGACTAGCGGCTACTACGAGCAGTACTTC. Residues: CASGTSGYYEQYF.

The chain joins TRBV21-1 to TRBJ2-2; the listed D gene, TRBD2, was not tested against the DNA. TRBV21-1 is a recognized pseudogene. CDR3 length: 16 amino acids. CDR3: CASSKHGRTDTGELFF. The CDR3 DNA reads as TGTGCCAGCAGCAAACACGGGAGGACAGACACCGGGGAGCTGTTTTTT.

In the case of this clone: A far larger clone differs by one base, so this is likely a read error. The chain carries TRBV15 and TRBJ1-2; possible D gene TRBD1, 6 bases. The CDR3 is made up of 14 amino acids. The V gene's germline CDR1 is LNHNV and CDR2 YYDKDF (reference sequence). This CDR3 reads CATSRGQTGYSYTF. CDR3 nucleotides: TGTGCCACCAGCAGAGGTCAGACAGGCTATAGCTACACCTTC.

There are a few counts of this clone. The sample holds other DNA sequences that translate to the same CDR3. The genes are TRBV25-1 and TRBJ1-1, with D unclear. The CDR3 runs 14 residues. CDR1 and CDR2 from the germline V gene are MGHDK and SYGVNS. Trimming removed 1 base from V and 4 bases from J, with 10 bases in between. CDR3 region: CASSELGRATEAFF. The CDR3, as DNA: TGTGCCAGCAGTGAATTAGGGAGGGCCACTGAAGCTTTCTTT.

The chain recombines TRBV5-1 with TRBJ2-7, with D perhaps matching TRBD1 (5 bases). Germline assignment: CDR1 SGHRS and CDR2 YFSETQ. The CDR3 extends over 14 amino acids. The V end lost 0 bases, the J end lost 2 bases, and 9 bases lay between the germline ends. The CDR3 spells CASSLGGPTYEQYF. CDR3 in DNA: TGCGCCAGCAGCTTGGGGGGCCCAACCTACGAGCAGTACTTC.